The clone carrying this T cell receptor beta chain has only one observation. The record originates from a study of blood T cell repertoires in COVID-19. On the study more broadly: Researchers got acute and convalescent COVID-19 samples from the United States, Italy and Spain. From T cells, B-cell-depleted T cells, or PBMCs came the material, which was cDNA or gDNA.

Authors' data handling: How many nucleated cells were present was estimated from reference gene primer amplification. Measured with immunoSEQ multiplex PCR; TCRdb has only the in-frame clones, and not every one. V and J calls and clone size come straight from that table; D and trimming were deduced from the DNA. The sample lists around 70,000 clones; 85% to 90% were seen once. This CDR3 contains 14 residues. V lost 6 bases and J lost 7; bases outside the gene matches: 7. Germline CDR1 is SNHLY and CDR2 is FYNNEI. The sample comprised peripheral blood. The chain carries TRBV2 and TRBJ1-5; 9 bases are a match to TRBD1. The clonotype comes from a man aged 50-60 years with acute or convalescent COVID-19. DNA for the CDR3: TGTGCCAGCAGATGGACAGGGGTAGACCAGCCCCAGCATTTT. Its translation is CASRWTGVDQPQHF.